Below, one T cell receptor (beta chain) is given with its context. The data originate from a study of blood T cell repertoires in COVID-19. Study information: Sites across the United States, Italy and Spain contributed samples from acute and convalescent COVID-19. Sample material is recorded as cDNA or gDNA derived from T cells, B-cell-depleted T cells, or PBMCs.

Measured with immunoSEQ multiplex PCR; TCRdb has only the in-frame clones, and not every one. The sample consists of more than 120,000 clones, over 85% of them appearing once. Germline CDR1 reads SEHNR; CDR2 reads FQNEAQ (reference sequence). Trimming stripped 5 bases from V and 3 bases from J, with 11 bases between. The CDR3 length is 14 residues. Sequenced input: peripheral blood. V gene TRBV7-9 combines with J gene TRBJ1-5; D uncertain. The clonotype comes from a human donor in a cohort sampled during active COVID-19. The CDR3 sequence is CASSPKRPNQPQHF. The CDR3 DNA follows: TGTGCCAGCAGCCCTAAGAGGCCCAATCAGCCCCAGCATTTT.